These 12 T cell receptor beta chains were all obtained from the same sample, sequenced in a study of blood T cell repertoires in COVID-19. The table came from immunoSEQ multiplex PCR; TCRdb's copy has only in-frame clones and leaves some out. The sample carries around 60,000 clones, around 86% recorded once. Sequencing was carried out using peripheral blood. The source of these receptors is a woman of 80 years or more with acute or convalescent COVID-19.

V and J are TRBV6-5 and TRBJ2-2; no definite D call. The CDR3 sequence is 14 residues long. Deletions cut 6 bases from V and 7 bases from J, with 15 bases between. The germline V gene has CDR1 MNHEY and CDR2 SVGAGI. In nucleotides, the CDR3 is TGTGCCAGCAGGTGGAGCAGATTCAGCGGGGAGCTGTTTTTT. Amino acid sequence: CASRWSRFSGELFF.

The rearrangement links TRBV5-4 to TRBJ2-5, with 7 bases fitting TRBD2. Germline V lookup: CDR1 SGHNT, CDR2 YYREEE (reference sequence). The V and J ends lost 2 bases and 1 base, in that order; junction bases with no gene match: 5. The CDR3 is 15 amino acids. CDR3 coding DNA: TGTGCCAGCAGCTTACTTTCTAGCGGCCAAGAGACCCAGTACTTC. It encodes CASSLLSSGQETQYF.

The chain combines TRBV11-2 with TRBJ2-5; 16 nucleotides agree with TRBD2. The length of the CDR3 is 16 residues. V was clipped by 6 bases and J by 3 bases; unmatched bases: 4. Per the germline V gene, CDR1 is SGHAT and CDR2 is FQNNGV. The CDR3 protein is CASRLGTSGGEETQYF. The CDR3 DNA follows: TGTGCCAGCAGACTTGGGACTAGCGGGGGGGAAGAGACCCAGTACTTC.

This clone was seen a handful of times. The rearrangement joins TRBV6-2 or TRBV6-3 to TRBJ1-6, with 7 bases that match TRBD1. Germline CDR1 is MNHEY and CDR2 is SVGEGT. J lost 7 bases, V lost 2 bases, and 2 bases had no gene match. The CDR3 spans 14 residues. The CDR3 DNA is TGTGCCAGCAGTTACCGACAGGGAAATTCACCCCTCCACTTT. Translated: CASSYRQGNSPLHF.

The CDR3 DNA sequence: TGTGCCAGCAGTGCTCCGGGACTTGCAAATAATTCACCCCTCCACTTT. Its translation: CASSAPGLANNSPLHF. This chain links TRBV28 with TRBJ1-6; a weak D match, TRBD1 (5 bases). The CDR3 totals 16 residues. V lost 5 bases and J lost 5, with 16 bases in between. Germline V gene data show CDR1 as MDHEN and CDR2 as SYDVKM.

This chain uses TRBV3-1 (or the pseudogene TRBV3-2) with TRBJ1-5, with a possible D match to TRBD1 (5 bases). Looked up from germline, CDR1 is LGHDT and CDR2 is YNNKEL (reference sequence). V gave up 1 base and J gave up 6 bases, with 10 bases separating them. The CDR3 has 14 residues. CDR3 nucleotide sequence: TGTGCCAGCAGCCAAGCCGGGAGGGGTCAGCCCCAGCATTTT. This sequence encodes CASSQAGRGQPQHF.

The CDR3 nucleotides are TGTGCCAGCAGCTTCCCCGGACAGAGCCCCTACGAGCAGTACTTC. The encoded protein is CASSFPGQSPYEQYF. The V call is TRBV11-1, the J call TRBJ2-7; a possible D gene is TRBD1 (6 bases). Trimming took off 3 bases at V and 2 bases at J, with 14 bases between the two ends. Germline V CDR1 and CDR2: SGHAT, FQDESV (reference sequence). This CDR3 is 15 amino acids long.

The chain couples TRBV6-2 or TRBV6-3 to TRBJ2-7; TRBD2 matches at 12 bases. With 5 bases clipped from V and 4 bases from J, the junction kept 6 bases outside the gene matches. Germline lookup yields CDR1 MNHEY and CDR2 SVGEGT. The CDR3 totals 15 residues. The CDR3 DNA reads as TGTGCCAGCAGTACCCCTAGCGGGAGGGCGTACGAGCAGTACTTC. Amino acids: CASSTPSGRAYEQYF.

CDR3 protein: CASRDRENSPLHF. In DNA form, the CDR3 reads TGCGCCAGCCGGGACAGGGAAAATTCACCCCTCCACTTT. The chain uses TRBV10-2 and TRBJ1-6; 9 nucleotides align to TRBD1. The CDR3 totals 13 residues. V shed 8 bases and J 7 bases; nucleotides not matched to a gene: 3. Looked up from germline, CDR1 is WSHSY and CDR2 is SAAADI.

This chain connects TRBV6-5 to TRBJ2-3; a weak D match, TRBD2 (5 bases). Germline values: CDR1 MNHEY, CDR2 SVGAGI. Trimming shortened V by 0 bases and J by 0 bases, and 7 bases separated the two germline ends. The CDR3 consists of 15 residues. The CDR3 loop is CASSYSTTSTDTQYF. The CDR3 DNA sequence: TGTGCCAGCAGTTACTCGACTACTAGCACAGATACGCAGTATTTT.

The V call is TRBV2, the J call TRBJ2-2, with D possibly matching TRBD1 (5 bases). Trimming removed 5 bases from V and 5 bases from J, with 12 bases in between. The CDR3 consists of 14 residues. CDR1 SNHLY and CDR2 FYNNEI come from the germline V gene. As DNA, the CDR3 is TGTGCCAGCAGTCGAAGGGGCGCGACCGGGGAGCTGTTTTTT. Encoded protein: CASSRRGATGELFF.

This chain joins TRBV6-1 and TRBJ1-5; D is undetermined. Germline values: CDR1 MNHNS, CDR2 SASEGT. Trimming cost V 0 bases and J 6 bases, with 12 bases left between them. The CDR3 runs 15 residues. The CDR3 region is CASSEAGGHSQPQHF. CDR3 nucleotides: TGTGCCAGCAGTGAAGCAGGAGGCCACAGTCAGCCCCAGCATTTT.